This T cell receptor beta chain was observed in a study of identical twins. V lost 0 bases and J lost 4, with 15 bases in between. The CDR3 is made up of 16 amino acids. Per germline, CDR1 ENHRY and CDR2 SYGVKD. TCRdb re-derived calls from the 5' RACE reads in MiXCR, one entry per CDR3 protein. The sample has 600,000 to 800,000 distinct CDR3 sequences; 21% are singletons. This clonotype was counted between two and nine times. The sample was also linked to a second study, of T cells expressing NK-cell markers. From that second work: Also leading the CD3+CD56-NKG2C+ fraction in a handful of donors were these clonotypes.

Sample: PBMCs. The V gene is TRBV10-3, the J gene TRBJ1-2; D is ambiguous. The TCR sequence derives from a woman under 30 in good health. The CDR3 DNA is TGTGCCATCAGTGAGTCTGAGGGAAAGGAACTCTATGGCTACACCTTC. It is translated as CAISESEGKELYGYTF.